One and the same sample provided the 32 T cell receptor beta chains below, sequenced in a study of CD8 T cells in Susac syndrome. Reverse transcription used about 0.5 to 1 ug RNA and random hexamers. TCRdb re-derived calls from the immunoSEQ multiplex PCR reads in MiXCR, one entry per CDR3 protein. The sample lists 71,000 or so distinct CDR3 sequences; nearly 96% were seen once. The material sequenced was CD4+ T cells from PBMCs. These TCRs come from a human donor with multiple sclerosis.

This chain connects TRBV5-1 to TRBJ2-1; 10 nucleotides align to TRBD2. The junction had 13 bases not matched to a gene; V was cut back by 3 bases and J by 4 bases. CDR1 SGHRS and CDR2 YFSETQ come from the germline V gene. The CDR3 has 18 amino acids. The CDR3 coding sequence is TGCGCCAGCAGCTCCCCTTTAGCGGGGGGCGACTTATACAATGAGCAGTTCTTC. It is translated as CASSSPLAGGDLYNEQFF.

The CDR3 sequence is CASSQGWGTGPSYEQYF. CDR3 bases: TGCGCCAGCAGCCAAGGATGGGGGACAGGGCCCTCCTACGAGCAGTACTTC. The V and J genes are TRBV4-1 and TRBJ2-7, with 9 nucleotides matching TRBD1. V was clipped by 1 base and J by 0 bases; unmatched bases: 7. The germline CDR1 and CDR2 sequences are MGHRA and YSYEKL. CDR3 length: 17 amino acids.

V is TRBV2 and J is TRBJ2-1; D might be TRBD1 or TRBD2, each matching 5 bases. With 3 bases removed from V and 0 bases from J, the gap between germline ends came to 9 bases. Germline loops: CDR1 SNHLY, CDR2 FYNNEI. The CDR3 covers 15 residues. CDR3 DNA sequence: TGTGCCAGCAGTGACGGGACGAGCTCCTACAATGAGCAGTTCTTC. Its translation: CASSDGTSSYNEQFF.

This clonotype was counted once. This sequence joins TRBV7-2 and TRBJ2-7, with TRBD2 identical over 12 bases. This CDR3 has 14 residues. Germline V gene lookup returns CDR1 SGHTA and CDR2 FQGNSA. Unmatched junction bases numbered 4, after V lost 7 bases and J lost 3 bases. This chain's CDR3 is CASKTSGGNYEQYF. The CDR3 nucleotides read TGTGCCAGCAAGACTAGCGGGGGCAACTACGAGCAGTACTTC.

A single count supports this clonotype. The chain uses TRBV4-2 and TRBJ2-2; either TRBD1 or TRBD2 may supply D (5 bases each). Germline values: CDR1 LGHNA, CDR2 YNFKEQ. The V end was cut by 6 bases, the J end by 0 bases, with 14 bases between. The CDR3 extends over 16 amino acids. CDR3 DNA sequence: TGTGCCAGCAGTTTTAACCGGGACGCGAACACCGGGGAGCTGTTTTTT. It translates to CASSFNRDANTGELFF.

This chain connects TRBV20-1 to TRBJ2-7; no definite D call. Germline CDR1 reads DFQATT; CDR2 reads SNEGSKA (reference sequence). This CDR3 contains 14 residues. Trimming removed 5 bases at V and 5 bases at J, with 19 bases between. The CDR3 loop is CSALTDQAINEQYF. CDR3 bases: TGCAGTGCTTTGACGGATCAGGCCATCAACGAGCAGTACTTC.

The chain couples TRBV18 to TRBJ1-6; D uncertain. Trimming pared 1 base from V and 0 bases from J, leaving 4 bases between. The CDR3 extends over 15 amino acids. CDR1 is KGHSH and CDR2 is LQKENI in the germline V gene. CDR3 nucleotide sequence: TGTGCCAGCTCACCACAGGGCTCCTATAATTCACCCCTCCACTTT. Translating gives CASSPQGSYNSPLHF.

The chain couples TRBV29-1 to TRBJ1-1; no clear D gene. Trimming stripped 3 bases from V and 2 bases from J, with 13 bases between. This CDR3 is built from 14 residues. CDR1 and CDR2 (germline): SQVTM, ANQGSEA. The CDR3 region is CSVDPSYSNTEAFF. The CDR3 DNA sequence: TGCAGCGTTGACCCTTCATATTCCAACACTGAAGCTTTCTTT.

The rearrangement uses TRBV12-3 or TRBV12-4 and TRBJ2-1; D is perhaps TRBD1 (5 bases). Trimming removed 8 bases at V and 1 base at J, with 15 bases between. The CDR3 extends over 15 amino acids. The CDR3: CASLRQGGSYNEQFF. As DNA, the CDR3 is TGTGCCAGCCTCCGGCAGGGTGGGTCCTACAATGAGCAGTTCTTC.

This rearrangement joins TRBV7-8 to TRBJ2-7; 7 bases align to TRBD1. The CDR3 loop spans 14 amino acids. Unmatched junction bases numbered 4, after V lost 0 bases and J lost 5 bases. The germline gives CDR1 SGHVS, CDR2 FQNEAQ. CDR3 in DNA: TGTGCCAGCAGCTTAGCTGGGACAGTTCACGAGCAGTACTTC. Translating it yields CASSLAGTVHEQYF.

The gene calls are TRBV9 and TRBJ2-3; D remains unclear. The ends were cut back, 7 bases at V and 2 bases at J, with 14 bases in the middle. This CDR3 region has 14 residues. Germline V gives CDR1 SGDLS, CDR2 YYNGEE. CDR3 sequence: CASSRASVTDTQYF. The CDR3 DNA is TGTGCCAGCTCACGGGCAAGCGTCACAGATACGCAGTATTTT.

The chain has TRBV7-2 and TRBJ2-1, with D tentatively TRBD1 (7 bases). The length of the CDR3 is 14 residues. Germline loops: CDR1 SGHTA, CDR2 FQGNSA. The germline V and J ends were trimmed by 5 bases and 3 bases, with 11 bases remaining between them. The CDR3 region is CASSQGGNYNEQFF. The CDR3 coding sequence is TGTGCCAGCAGCCAGGGGGGCAACTACAATGAGCAGTTCTTC.

The V gene is TRBV5-1, the J gene TRBJ1-2; D is possibly TRBD1 (6 bases). Germline loops: CDR1 SGHRS, CDR2 YFSETQ. The germline V and J ends were trimmed by 4 bases and 5 bases, with 12 bases remaining between them. The CDR3 has 13 residues. CDR3 in amino acids: CASSPDGQYGYTF. CDR3 nucleotides: TGCGCCAGCAGCCCGGACGGACAGTATGGCTACACCTTC. The variable domain in full, completed from reference TRBV5-1 and TRBJ1-2, reads KAGVTQTPRYLIKTRGQQVTLSCSPISGHRSVSWYQQTPGQGLQFLFEYFSETQRNKGNFPGRFSGRQFSNSRSEMNVSTLELGDSALYLCASSPDGQYGYTFGSGTRLTVV.

This chain connects TRBV12-3 or TRBV12-4 to TRBJ2-5; 10 nucleotides agree with TRBD1. CDR3 length equals 15 residues. J was trimmed by 5 bases and V by 6 bases; bases with no gene match: 9. The CDR3 DNA reads TGTGCCAGCAGCTGGCCCGACAGGGGGCTGGAGACCCAGTACTTC. This encodes CASSWPDRGLETQYF.

The V call is TRBV3-1, the J call TRBJ2-1; weak D call: TRBD2 (6 bases). V lost 4 bases and J lost 5, with 18 bases in between. Germline-derived CDR1 and CDR2 are LGHDT and YNNKEL (reference sequence). CDR3 length equals 16 residues. The CDR3 DNA reads TGTGCCAGCAGCCTACCTTCGGGACTGGGTAACAATGAGCAGTTCTTC. It yields the protein CASSLPSGLGNNEQFF.

This chain uses TRBV6-5 with TRBJ1-1, with D possibly matching TRBD1 (6 bases). Germline V gives CDR1 MNHEY, CDR2 SVGAGI. Deletions cut 4 bases from V and 4 bases from J, with 13 bases between. The CDR3 is 14 amino acids. CDR3 coding DNA: TGTGCCAGCAGTTTCGGAGGGGGACGCACTGAAGCTTTCTTT. Its translation is CASSFGGGRTEAFF.

J is TRBJ2-7 and V is TRBV7-9; unclear D gene. V was clipped by 1 base and J by 1 base, with 8 bases between them. The CDR3 extends over 14 amino acids. Germline V gene lookup returns CDR1 SEHNR and CDR2 FQNEAQ (reference sequence). CDR3 loop: CASSLVSLSYEQYF. The CDR3 bases are TGTGCCAGCAGCTTAGTGTCACTGTCCTACGAGCAGTACTTC.

The chain has TRBV3-1 and TRBJ2-3; no clear D gene. V was pared by 2 bases and J by 5 bases, with 8 bases between. The CDR3 loop spans 13 amino acids. Germline CDR1 and CDR2: LGHDT and YNNKEL (reference sequence). As DNA, the CDR3 is TGTGCCAGCAGCCAAAATTGGCTAGATACGCAGTATTTT. This translates into CASSQNWLDTQYF.

The V and J genes are TRBV29-1 and TRBJ2-5; no definite D call. V gave up 1 base and J gave up 5 bases, with 8 bases separating them. CDR1 is SQVTM and CDR2 is ANQGSEA in the germline V gene. The CDR3 runs 12 residues. The CDR3 DNA is TGCAGCGTTGAAGTCCGAGGCGAGACCCAGTACTTC. It specifies CSVEVRGETQYF.

This clonotype is a singleton in its sample. The chain has TRBV12-3 or TRBV12-4 and TRBJ1-2; no reliable D call. CDR3 length: 12 amino acids. V gave up 3 bases and J gave up 4 bases, with 6 bases separating them. The CDR3 sequence: CASSLGFYGYTF. CDR3 in DNA: TGTGCCAGCAGTTTGGGATTCTATGGCTACACCTTC.

The gene calls are TRBV3-1 and TRBJ2-3; 8 positions match TRBD2. Germline V gene data show CDR1 as LGHDT and CDR2 as YNNKEL (reference sequence). V shed 1 base, J shed 4 bases, and the junction held 13 bases outside the gene matches. The CDR3 runs to 18 residues. For the CDR3, the DNA is TGTGCCAGCAGCCAAGCCCGACGGGCGGGGGGCCGCTCAGATACGCAGTATTTT. Encoded protein: CASSQARRAGGRSDTQYF.

This clonotype has only one observation. In DNA form, the CDR3 reads TGTGCCAGCAGCTTAGACGGCAGGCAGTACGAGCAGTACTTC. This codes for CASSLDGRQYEQYF. V usage is TRBV7-8 and J usage is TRBJ2-7; D remains ambiguous. Per germline, CDR1 SGHVS and CDR2 FQNEAQ. CDR3 length: 14 amino acids. V dropped 1 base and J dropped 4 bases, with 11 bases sitting between them.

The chain is built from TRBV10-3 and TRBJ2-1; the match to TRBD2 covers 8 bases. Germline CDR1 and CDR2: ENHRY and SYGVKD. The CDR3 is 15 amino acids. The J segment lost 2 bases and the V segment lost 3 bases, leaving 3 bases of the junction unmatched. As DNA, the CDR3 is TGTGCCATCAGTGACCGCGGGGGGACCTACAATGAGCAGTTCTTC. Translating gives CAISDRGGTYNEQFF.

The V and J genes are TRBV18 and TRBJ2-6; D is unresolved. Germline values: CDR1 KGHSH, CDR2 LQKENI. With 1 base removed from V and 0 bases from J, the gap between germline ends came to 4 bases. The CDR3 runs to 15 residues. The CDR3 here is CASSPLNSGANVLTF. As DNA, the CDR3 is TGTGCCAGCTCACCACTGAACTCTGGGGCCAACGTCCTGACTTTC.

The chain joins TRBV3-1 to TRBJ2-5; unclear D gene. CDR3 length equals 15 residues. V shed 0 bases and J shed 4 bases, with 12 bases lying between them. Germline loops: CDR1 LGHDT, CDR2 YNNKEL (reference sequence). CDR3 sequence reads: CASSQDLRLRETQYF. The CDR3 DNA is TGTGCCAGCAGCCAAGATTTAAGGCTCCGAGAGACCCAGTACTTC.

The chain recombines TRBV3-1 with TRBJ2-2; D gene ambiguous. Germline V gives CDR1 LGHDT, CDR2 YNNKEL (reference sequence). V gave up 4 bases and J gave up 3 bases, with 3 bases separating them. CDR3 length: 12 amino acids. The CDR3 nucleotides are TGTGCCAGCAGCCCCTACACCGGGGAGCTGTTTTTT. This translates into CASSPYTGELFF.

In its sample, this clonotype was seen once. The chain uses TRBV27 and TRBJ1-6; weak D call: TRBD1 (6 bases). V gave up 2 bases and J gave up 7 bases, with 9 bases separating them. This CDR3 contains 14 residues. Per germline, CDR1 MNHEY and CDR2 SMNVEV (reference sequence). In DNA, the CDR3 is TGTGCCAGCAGTTTACAGGGGTCCAATTCACCCCTCCACTTT. Translating it yields CASSLQGSNSPLHF.

The CDR3 spells CACQLLFPGLGTEAFF. The CDR3 DNA sequence: TGTGCCTGCCAGCTCCTCTTCCCGGGTTTGGGCACTGAAGCTTTCTTT. The V and J genes are TRBV30 and TRBJ1-1; no clear D. Trimming pared 6 bases from V and 4 bases from J, leaving 24 bases between. The CDR3 runs to 16 residues. Germline lookup yields CDR1 GTSNPN and CDR2 SVGIG (reference sequence).

The chain links TRBV4-1 to TRBJ1-2; TRBD1 matches 9 bases. The V gene's germline CDR1 is MGHRA and CDR2 YSYEKL. J was trimmed by 8 bases and V by 2 bases; bases with no gene match: 6. The length of the CDR3 is 14 residues. The CDR3, as DNA: TGCGCCAGCAGCCAACCGGGACAGGGTGGGGGCTACACCTTC. Translation gives CASSQPGQGGGYTF.

CDR3 in amino acids: CASSWGQGSNQPQHF. CDR3 in DNA: TGTGCCAGCAGTTGGGGACAGGGGAGCAATCAGCCCCAGCATTTT. The V gene is TRBV12-3 or TRBV12-4, the J gene TRBJ1-5; 10 positions agree with TRBD1. This CDR3 contains 15 residues. The trim removed 4 bases at V and 1 base at J, leaving 1 base unmatched.

The rearrangement uses TRBV11-2 and TRBJ2-3, with D maybe TRBD2 (7 bases). From germline, CDR1 is SGHAT and CDR2 FQNNGV. Trimming removed 7 bases at V and 9 bases at J, with 14 bases between. The CDR3 extends over 12 amino acids. The chain's CDR3 is CASTPGGTTQYF. The CDR3 DNA follows: TGTGCCAGCACTCCGGGGGGCACCACGCAGTATTTT.

This chain connects TRBV4-1 to TRBJ2-7, with a tentative D call TRBD1 (8 bases). Trimming shortened V by 4 bases and J by 2 bases, and 21 bases separated the two germline ends. The CDR3 runs to 17 residues. The V gene's germline CDR1 is MGHRA and CDR2 YSYEKL. CDR3 DNA sequence: TGCGCCAGCAGCCGGAGCCCTCTACAGGGGGGGCCCTACGAGCAGTACTTC. Translated: CASSRSPLQGGPYEQYF.